These 16 T cell receptor beta chains originate from one sample sequenced in a study of cytomegalovirus exposure and HLA in healthy donors. Measured with immunoSEQ multiplex PCR; TCRdb has only the in-frame clones, and not every one. The repertoire consists of 120,000 or so clones, with approximately 90% occurring once and the leading ten covering approximately 2%. Sequenced sample: PBMCs. The receptors shown here come from a woman aged 18-29 years in good health and CMV-seronegative.

The chain recombines TRBV7-9 with TRBJ2-3; TRBD2 aligns across 7 bases. After removal of 3 bases from V and 6 bases from J, the junction contained 15 bases not matched to a gene. Germline V gene sequence: CDR1 SEHNR, CDR2 FQNEAQ (reference sequence). This CDR3 is 17 amino acids long. In DNA, the CDR3 is TGTGCCAGCAGCTTCTCTATTAGCGGGTGGGGCCCCGATACGCAGTATTTT. It specifies CASSFSISGWGPDTQYF.

The CDR3 sequence: CASSQAGLAGGSAQYF. DNA of the CDR3: TGCGCCAGCAGCCAAGCCGGACTAGCGGGAGGCAGCGCCCAGTATTTT. The J gene is TRBJ2-3, the V gene TRBV4-3; TRBD2 matches at 14 bases. The CDR3 is 16 amino acids. The J segment lost 12 bases and the V segment lost 1 base, leaving 9 bases of the junction unmatched. CDR1 LGHNA and CDR2 YSLEER come from the germline V gene.

This sequence joins TRBV2 and TRBJ1-2; 10 nucleotides line up with TRBD1. J lost 0 bases, V lost 6 bases, and 25 bases had no gene match. Germline CDR1 is SNHLY and CDR2 is FYNNEI. CDR3 length: 22 residues. CDR3 residues: CASRSWAGVPGTGDRANYGYTF. The CDR3 region has the DNA TGTGCCAGCAGGTCCTGGGCTGGGGTTCCCGGGACAGGGGACCGGGCTAACTATGGCTACACCTTC.

The rearrangement links TRBV28 to TRBJ2-3; 11 bases agree with TRBD2. The germline CDR1 and CDR2 sequences are MDHEN and SYDVKM. CDR3 length: 17 amino acids. With 2 bases clipped from V and 5 bases from J, the junction kept 9 bases outside the gene matches. The CDR3, as DNA: TGTGCCAGCAGTTTAAGTCTAGCGGGAGGCGCGCAAGATACGCAGTATTTT. The encoded protein is CASSLSLAGGAQDTQYF.

This chain links TRBV6-6 with TRBJ2-2; 8 bases match TRBD2. Trimming cost V 4 bases and J 1 base; bases outside gene matches: 2. Germline CDR1 MNHNY, CDR2 SVGAGI (reference sequence). CDR3 size: 15 residues. CDR3 amino acids: CASSWAGGNTGELFF. As DNA, the CDR3 is TGTGCCAGCAGTTGGGCGGGGGGGAACACCGGGGAGCTGTTTTTT.

The chain is built from TRBV4-2 and TRBJ2-3; D gene uncertain. This CDR3 contains 16 residues. The V gene's germline CDR1 is LGHNA and CDR2 YNFKEQ. With 1 base removed from V and 2 bases from J, the gap between germline ends came to 13 bases. Here the CDR3 DNA reads TGTGCCAGCAGCCAAGTGCTAGTTTCCCCCACAGATACGCAGTATTTT. Translation gives CASSQVLVSPTDTQYF.

This chain uses TRBV5-1 with TRBJ1-1, with TRBD1 as a possible D gene (6 bases). Per germline, CDR1 SGHRS and CDR2 YFSETQ. V lost 4 bases and J 0 bases, leaving 16 bases between the germline ends. The CDR3 loop spans 16 amino acids. As DNA, the CDR3 is TGCGCCAGCAGCCCCACAGGGATCACGATGAACACTGAAGCTTTCTTT. This sequence encodes CASSPTGITMNTEAFF.

The J gene is TRBJ2-7, the V gene TRBV5-1, with 10 bases aligning to TRBD1. The CDR3 spans 14 residues. Germline CDR1 and CDR2: SGHRS and YFSETQ. Losses at the gene ends were 0 bases for V and 7 bases for J; bases not matched to a gene: 4. The CDR3 is CASSLGDRGREQYF. The CDR3 region has the DNA TGCGCCAGCAGCTTGGGAGACAGGGGGCGTGAGCAGTACTTC.

The V gene is TRBV6-6, the J gene TRBJ1-3, with D tentatively TRBD1 (5 bases). CDR3 length: 16 amino acids. The V end was cut by 1 base, the J end by 0 bases, with 10 bases between. Germline CDR1 reads MNHNY; CDR2 reads SVGAGI (reference sequence). CDR3 DNA sequence: TGTGCCAGCAGTTACTTCGCGGGGGACTCTGGAAACACCATATATTTT. Amino acid sequence: CASSYFAGDSGNTIYF.

The chain couples TRBV25-1 to TRBJ2-1; 8 nucleotides align to TRBD1. The CDR3 loop spans 15 amino acids. V shed 8 bases, J shed 9 bases, and the junction held 15 bases outside the gene matches. From germline, CDR1 is MGHDK and CDR2 SYGVNS. The CDR3 region is CASGSQTGDRGEQFF. The CDR3 DNA is TGTGCCAGCGGATCCCAGACAGGGGACCGTGGTGAGCAGTTCTTC.

This clone was detected only once. The rearrangement uses TRBV29-1 and TRBJ2-2; 11 nucleotides agree with TRBD1. Germline V lookup: CDR1 SQVTM, CDR2 ANQGSEA. V lost 6 bases to trimming and J lost 6 bases; unmatched junction nucleotides: 6. The CDR3 loop spans 14 amino acids. CDR3 amino acids: CSVLDRGPAGELFF. The CDR3 nucleotides are TGCAGCGTGCTGGACAGGGGGCCCGCCGGGGAGCTGTTTTTT.

This clone was seen once. V and J are TRBV7-3 and TRBJ1-1; D perhaps matches TRBD1 (6 bases). Trimming removed 4 bases at V and 4 bases at J, with 10 bases between. The CDR3 consists of 13 residues. CDR1 is SGHTA and CDR2 is FQGTGA in the germline V gene. The CDR3 is CASSSGQLTEAFF. The CDR3 DNA follows: TGTGCCAGCAGCTCCGGACAGCTCACTGAAGCTTTCTTT. Filled out from reference TRBV7-3 and TRBJ1-1, the complete variable domain reads GAGVSQTPSNKVTEKGKYVELRCDPISGHTALYWYRQSLGQGPEFLIYFQGTGAADDSGLPNDRFFAVRPEGSVSTLKIQRTERGDSAVYLCASSSGQLTEAFFGQGTRLTVV.

The chain recombines TRBV5-1 with TRBJ2-5, with D possibly matching TRBD2 (6 bases). The CDR3 length is 13 residues. V was cut by 5 bases and J by 7 bases, with 15 bases left in between. Looked up from germline, CDR1 is SGHRS and CDR2 is YFSETQ. CDR3 coding DNA: TGCGCCAGCAGGAGCGAGGGGCGGGGGACCCAGTACTTC. Amino acid sequence: CASRSEGRGTQYF.

This rearrangement joins TRBV7-9 to TRBJ2-6; 8 nucleotides align to TRBD2. Germline CDR1 and CDR2: SEHNR and FQNEAQ (reference sequence). The V segment lost 5 bases and the J segment 1 base; nucleotides outside the gene matches: 13. The CDR3 is made up of 19 amino acids. The CDR3 sequence: CASSERPGGVTSGANVLTF. The CDR3 DNA sequence: TGTGCCAGCAGCGAACGCCCGGGGGGGGTTACTTCTGGGGCCAACGTCCTGACTTTC.

This clone came up once. The V call is TRBV11-2, the J call TRBJ2-7, with D tentatively TRBD2 (5 bases). In germline, CDR1 is SGHAT, CDR2 FQNNGV. The CDR3 sequence is 16 residues long. V was shortened by 2 bases and J by 0 bases, with 14 bases between the two germline ends. CDR3 residues: CASSLLLAVSSYEQYF. The CDR3 DNA sequence: TGTGCCAGCAGCTTACTGCTAGCAGTGAGCTCCTACGAGCAGTACTTC.

V usage is TRBV18 and J usage is TRBJ2-7, with 8 positions matching TRBD1. Germline values: CDR1 KGHSH, CDR2 LQKENI. Unmatched junction bases numbered 14, after V lost 3 bases and J lost 7 bases. The CDR3 has 16 residues. The CDR3 loop is CASSPQIPGQGPEQYF. For the CDR3, the DNA is TGTGCCAGCTCACCGCAAATCCCCGGACAGGGCCCGGAGCAGTACTTC.